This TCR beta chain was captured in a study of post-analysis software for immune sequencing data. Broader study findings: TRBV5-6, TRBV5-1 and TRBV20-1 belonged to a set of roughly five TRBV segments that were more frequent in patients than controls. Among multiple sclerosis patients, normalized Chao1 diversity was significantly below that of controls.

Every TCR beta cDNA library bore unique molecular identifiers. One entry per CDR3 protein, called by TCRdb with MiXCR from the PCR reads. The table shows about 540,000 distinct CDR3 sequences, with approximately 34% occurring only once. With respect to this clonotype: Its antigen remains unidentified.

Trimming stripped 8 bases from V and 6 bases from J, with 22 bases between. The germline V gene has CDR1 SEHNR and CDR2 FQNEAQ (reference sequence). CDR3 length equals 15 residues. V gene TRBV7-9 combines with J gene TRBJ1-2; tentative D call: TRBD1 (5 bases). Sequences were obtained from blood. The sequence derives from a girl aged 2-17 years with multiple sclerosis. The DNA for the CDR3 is TGTGCCAGCTCGGGCTTCGGGGCCGCGGCGGATGGCTACACCTTC. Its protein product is CASSGFGAAADGYTF.